This entry concerns a single TCR beta chain. The antigen is unknown. One junction end does not reproduce the germline sequence, and a read error may be involved. The sample is drawn from a study of T cells in localized non-small cell lung cancer. Findings of the study overall: In the blood, greater T cell density corresponded to longer overall survival. Maximal T cell clonality occurred in uninvolved adjacent lung, with tumor ranking below it. Adjacent lung tissue had a median about 57 of the top 100 clones found in the tumor. Without multi-region sequencing, intratumor heterogeneity could not be excluded.

This CDR3 spans 15 amino acids. Germline V gene data show CDR1 as MDHEN and CDR2 as SYDVKM. Libraries were prepared by immunoSEQ multiplex PCR; TCRdb keeps only in-frame clonotypes and omits some of them. The sample gives several thousand clones, around three fifths of which show up once; approximately 8.4% is in the top ten. The chain combines TRBV28 with TRBJ1-5; the D gene is possibly TRBD1 (5 bases). The clonotype was recovered from a male donor aged 60 or older with stage I squamous cell lung carcinoma. The sequenced sample was lymph node tissue, obtained before any cancer treatment. The CDR3 spells CANSLTGLASQPQHF. DNA for the CDR3: TGTGCCAACAGTTTAACGGGACTTGCCAGTCAGCCCCAGCATTTT.